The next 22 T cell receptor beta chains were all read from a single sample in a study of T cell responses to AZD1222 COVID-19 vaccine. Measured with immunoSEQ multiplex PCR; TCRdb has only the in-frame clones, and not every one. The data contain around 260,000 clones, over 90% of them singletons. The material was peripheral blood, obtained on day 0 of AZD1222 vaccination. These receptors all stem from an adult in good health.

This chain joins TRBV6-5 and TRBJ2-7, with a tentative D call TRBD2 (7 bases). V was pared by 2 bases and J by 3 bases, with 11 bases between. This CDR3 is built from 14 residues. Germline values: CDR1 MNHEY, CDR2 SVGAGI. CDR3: CASSYRGGDYEQYF. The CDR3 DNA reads TGTGCCAGCAGTTACAGGGGGGGTGACTACGAGCAGTACTTC.

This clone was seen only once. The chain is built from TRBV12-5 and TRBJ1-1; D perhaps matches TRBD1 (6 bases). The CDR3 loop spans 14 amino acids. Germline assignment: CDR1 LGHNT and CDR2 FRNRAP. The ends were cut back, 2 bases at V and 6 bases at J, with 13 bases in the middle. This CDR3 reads CASGLNQGYPEAFF. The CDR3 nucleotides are TGTGCTAGTGGTTTGAATCAGGGGTATCCTGAAGCTTTCTTT.

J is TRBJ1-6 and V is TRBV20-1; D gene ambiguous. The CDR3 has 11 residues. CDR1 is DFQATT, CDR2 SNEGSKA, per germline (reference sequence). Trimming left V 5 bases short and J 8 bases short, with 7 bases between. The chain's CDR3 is CSAGEHSPLHF. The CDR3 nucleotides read TGCAGTGCTGGGGAGCATTCACCCCTCCACTTT.

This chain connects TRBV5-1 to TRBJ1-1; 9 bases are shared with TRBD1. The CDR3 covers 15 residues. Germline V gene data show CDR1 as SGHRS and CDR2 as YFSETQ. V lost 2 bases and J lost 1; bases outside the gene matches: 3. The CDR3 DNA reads TGCGCCAGCAGCTTTTCGGGACAGGGGAACACTGAAGCTTTCTTT. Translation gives CASSFSGQGNTEAFF.

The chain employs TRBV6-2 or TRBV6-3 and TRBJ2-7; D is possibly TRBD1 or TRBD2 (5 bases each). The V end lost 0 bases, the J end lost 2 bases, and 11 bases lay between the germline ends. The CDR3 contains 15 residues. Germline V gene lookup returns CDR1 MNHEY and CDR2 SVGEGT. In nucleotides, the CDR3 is TGTGCCAGCAGTTACTCACTGGGGGAGACCTACGAGCAGTACTTC. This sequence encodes CASSYSLGETYEQYF.

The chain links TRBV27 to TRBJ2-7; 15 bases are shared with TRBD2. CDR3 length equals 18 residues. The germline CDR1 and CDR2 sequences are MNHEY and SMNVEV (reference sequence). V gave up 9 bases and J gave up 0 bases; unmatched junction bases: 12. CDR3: CARIKTGTSGRNSYEQYF. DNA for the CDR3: TGTGCCAGGATTAAAACCGGGACTAGCGGGAGGAACTCCTACGAGCAGTACTTC.

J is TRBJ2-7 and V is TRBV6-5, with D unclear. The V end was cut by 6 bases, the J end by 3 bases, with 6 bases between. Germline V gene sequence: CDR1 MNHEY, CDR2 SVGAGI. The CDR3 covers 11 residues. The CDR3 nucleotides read TGTGCCAGCAGGAGCCACTACGAGCAGTACTTC. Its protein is CASRSHYEQYF.

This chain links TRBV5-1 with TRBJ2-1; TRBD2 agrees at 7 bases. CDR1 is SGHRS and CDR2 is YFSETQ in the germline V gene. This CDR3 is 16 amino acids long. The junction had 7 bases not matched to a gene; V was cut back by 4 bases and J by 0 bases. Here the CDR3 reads CASSPIAGISYNEQFF. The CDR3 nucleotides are TGCGCCAGCAGCCCCATAGCGGGTATCTCCTACAATGAGCAGTTCTTC.

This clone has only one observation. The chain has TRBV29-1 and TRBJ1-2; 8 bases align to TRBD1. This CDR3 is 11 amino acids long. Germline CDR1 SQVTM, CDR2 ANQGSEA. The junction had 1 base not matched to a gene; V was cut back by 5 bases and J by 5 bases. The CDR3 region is CSVRDRYGYTF. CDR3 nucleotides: TGCAGCGTTCGGGACAGGTATGGCTACACCTTC. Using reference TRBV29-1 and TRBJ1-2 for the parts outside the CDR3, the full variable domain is SAVISQKPSRDICQRGTSLTIQCQVDSQVTMMFWYRQQPGQSLTLIATANQGSEATYESGFVIDKFPISRPNLTFSTLTVSNMSPEDSSIYLCSVRDRYGYTFGSGTRLTVV.

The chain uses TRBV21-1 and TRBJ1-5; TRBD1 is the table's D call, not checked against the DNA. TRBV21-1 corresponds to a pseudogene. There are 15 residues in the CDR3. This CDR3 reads CASSNNTGVNQPQHF. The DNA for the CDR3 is TGTGCCAGCAGCAATAACACAGGGGTCAATCAGCCCCAGCATTTT.

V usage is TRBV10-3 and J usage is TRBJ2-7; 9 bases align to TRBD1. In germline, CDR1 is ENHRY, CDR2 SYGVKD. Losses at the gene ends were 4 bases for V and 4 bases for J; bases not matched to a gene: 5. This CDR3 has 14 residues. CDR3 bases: TGTGCCATCAGTGCAGGGACAGGGTCATACGAGCAGTACTTC. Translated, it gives CAISAGTGSYEQYF.

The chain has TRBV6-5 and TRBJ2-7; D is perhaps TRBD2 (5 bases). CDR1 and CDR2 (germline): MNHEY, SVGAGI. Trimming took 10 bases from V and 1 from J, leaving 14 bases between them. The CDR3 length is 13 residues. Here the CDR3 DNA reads TGTGCCATCCAGAGGGAACCATCCTACGAGCAGTACTTC. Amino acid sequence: CAIQREPSYEQYF.

CDR3 region: CASSLGQGRYGYTF. For the CDR3, the DNA is TGCGCCAGCAGCTTGGGACAGGGGAGGTATGGCTACACCTTC. V gene TRBV5-1 combines with J gene TRBJ1-2; 8 bases map to TRBD1. With 0 bases clipped from V and 5 bases from J, the junction kept 3 bases outside the gene matches. The V gene's germline CDR1 is SGHRS and CDR2 YFSETQ. This CDR3 contains 14 residues.

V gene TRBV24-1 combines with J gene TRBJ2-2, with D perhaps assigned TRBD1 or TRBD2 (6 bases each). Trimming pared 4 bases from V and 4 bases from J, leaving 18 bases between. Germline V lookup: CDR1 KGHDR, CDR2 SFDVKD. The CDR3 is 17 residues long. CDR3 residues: CATSEAFGGMGTGELFF. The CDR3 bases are TGTGCCACCAGTGAGGCTTTCGGGGGCATGGGCACCGGGGAGCTGTTTTTT.

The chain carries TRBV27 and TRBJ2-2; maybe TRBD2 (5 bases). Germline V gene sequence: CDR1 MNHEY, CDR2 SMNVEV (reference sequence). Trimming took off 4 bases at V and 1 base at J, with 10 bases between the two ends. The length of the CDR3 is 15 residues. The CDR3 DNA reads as TGTGCCAGCAGTTCCCGCCGGGGGAACACCGGGGAGCTGTTTTTT. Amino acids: CASSSRRGNTGELFF.

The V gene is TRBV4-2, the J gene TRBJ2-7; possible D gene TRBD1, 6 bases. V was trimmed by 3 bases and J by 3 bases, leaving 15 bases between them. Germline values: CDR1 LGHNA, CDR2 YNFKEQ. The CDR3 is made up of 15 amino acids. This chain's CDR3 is CASSQAGTYLYEQYF. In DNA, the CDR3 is TGTGCCAGCAGCCAGGCCGGGACATATCTCTACGAGCAGTACTTC.

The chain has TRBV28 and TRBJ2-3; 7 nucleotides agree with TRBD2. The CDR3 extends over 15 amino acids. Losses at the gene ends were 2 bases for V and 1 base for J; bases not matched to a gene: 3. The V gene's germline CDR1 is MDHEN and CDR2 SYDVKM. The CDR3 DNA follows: TGTGCCAGCAGTTTAGGGGGGGTCGGCACAGATACGCAGTATTTT. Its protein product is CASSLGGVGTDTQYF.

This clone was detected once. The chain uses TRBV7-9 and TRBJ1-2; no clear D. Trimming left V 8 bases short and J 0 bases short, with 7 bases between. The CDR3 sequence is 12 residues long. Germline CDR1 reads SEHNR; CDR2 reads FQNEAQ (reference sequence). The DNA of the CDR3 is TGTGCCAGCTCTGGGGCTAACTATGGCTACACCTTC. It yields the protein CASSGANYGYTF.

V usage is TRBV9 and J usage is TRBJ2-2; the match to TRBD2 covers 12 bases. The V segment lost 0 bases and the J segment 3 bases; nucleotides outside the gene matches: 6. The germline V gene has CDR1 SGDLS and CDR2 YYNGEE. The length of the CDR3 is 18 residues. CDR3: CASSVGLAGGPHTGELFF. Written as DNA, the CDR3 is TGTGCCAGCAGCGTAGGGCTAGCGGGGGGGCCTCACACCGGGGAGCTGTTTTTT.

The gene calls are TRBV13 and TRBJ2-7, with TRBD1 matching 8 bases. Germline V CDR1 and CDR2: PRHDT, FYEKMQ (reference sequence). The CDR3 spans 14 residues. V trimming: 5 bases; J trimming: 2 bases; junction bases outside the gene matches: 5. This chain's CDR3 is CASSKGQAPYEQYF. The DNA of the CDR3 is TGTGCCAGCAGCAAGGGACAGGCCCCCTACGAGCAGTACTTC. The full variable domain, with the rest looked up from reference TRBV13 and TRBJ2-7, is AAGVIQSPRHLIKEKRETATLKCYPIPRHDTVYWYQQGPGQDPQFLISFYEKMQSDKGSIPDRFSAQQFSDYHSELNMSSLELGDSALYFCASSKGQAPYEQYFGPGTRLTVT.

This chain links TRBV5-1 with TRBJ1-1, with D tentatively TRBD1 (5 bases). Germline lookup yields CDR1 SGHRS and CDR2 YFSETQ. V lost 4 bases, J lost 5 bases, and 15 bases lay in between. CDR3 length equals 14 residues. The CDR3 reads CASSPVGARTEAFF. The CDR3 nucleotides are TGCGCCAGCAGCCCCGTAGGGGCGAGAACTGAAGCTTTCTTT.

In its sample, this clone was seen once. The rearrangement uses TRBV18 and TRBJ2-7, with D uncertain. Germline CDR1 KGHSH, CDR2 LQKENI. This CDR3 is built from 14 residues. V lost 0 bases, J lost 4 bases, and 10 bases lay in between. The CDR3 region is CASSPPQFLYEQYF. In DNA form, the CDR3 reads TGTGCCAGCTCACCACCGCAGTTTTTATACGAGCAGTACTTC. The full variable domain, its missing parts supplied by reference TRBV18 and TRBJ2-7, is NAGVMQNPRHLVRRRGQEARLRCSPMKGHSHVYWYRQLPEEGLKFMVYLQKENIIDESGMPKERFSAEFPKEGPSILRIQQVVRGDSAAYFCASSPPQFLYEQYFGPGTRLTVT.